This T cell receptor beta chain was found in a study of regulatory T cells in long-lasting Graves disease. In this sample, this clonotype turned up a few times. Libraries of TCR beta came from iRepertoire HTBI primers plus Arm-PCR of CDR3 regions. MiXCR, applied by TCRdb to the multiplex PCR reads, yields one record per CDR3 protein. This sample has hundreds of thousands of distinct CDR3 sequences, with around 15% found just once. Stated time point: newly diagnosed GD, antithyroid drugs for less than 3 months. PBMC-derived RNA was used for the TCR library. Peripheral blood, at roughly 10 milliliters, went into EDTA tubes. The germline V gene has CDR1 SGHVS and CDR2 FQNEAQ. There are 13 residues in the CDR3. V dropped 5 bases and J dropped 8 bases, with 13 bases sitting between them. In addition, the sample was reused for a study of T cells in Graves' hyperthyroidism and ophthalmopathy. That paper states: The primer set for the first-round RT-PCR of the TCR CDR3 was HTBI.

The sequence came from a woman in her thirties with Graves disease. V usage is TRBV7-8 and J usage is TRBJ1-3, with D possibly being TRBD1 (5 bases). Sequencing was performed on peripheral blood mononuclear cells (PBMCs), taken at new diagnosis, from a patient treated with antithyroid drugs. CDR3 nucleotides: TGTGCCAGCAGCCGCGGGGACGGATACACCATATATTTT. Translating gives CASSRGDGYTIYF. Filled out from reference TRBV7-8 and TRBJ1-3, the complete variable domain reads GAGVSQSPRYKVAKRGQDVALRCDPISGHVSLFWYQQALGQGPEFLTYFQNEAQLDKSGLPSDRFFAERPEGSVSTLKIQRTQQEDSAVYLCASSRGDGYTIYFGEGSWLTVV.